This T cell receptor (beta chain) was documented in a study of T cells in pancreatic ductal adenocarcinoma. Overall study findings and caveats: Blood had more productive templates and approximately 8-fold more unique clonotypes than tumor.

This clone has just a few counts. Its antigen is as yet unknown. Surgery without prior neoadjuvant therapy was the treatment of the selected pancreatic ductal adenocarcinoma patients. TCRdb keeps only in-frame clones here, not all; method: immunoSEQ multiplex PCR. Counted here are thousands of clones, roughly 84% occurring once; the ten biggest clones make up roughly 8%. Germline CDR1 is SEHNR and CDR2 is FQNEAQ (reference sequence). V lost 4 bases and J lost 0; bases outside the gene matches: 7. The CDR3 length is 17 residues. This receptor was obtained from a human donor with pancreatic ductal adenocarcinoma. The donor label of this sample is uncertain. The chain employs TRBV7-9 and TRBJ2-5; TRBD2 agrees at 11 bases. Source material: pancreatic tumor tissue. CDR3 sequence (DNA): TGTGCCAGCAGCTCCACTAGCGGGAGAATGTACCAAGAGACCCAGTACTTC. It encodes CASSSTSGRMYQETQYF. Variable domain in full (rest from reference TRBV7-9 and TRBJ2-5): DTGVSQNPRHKITKRGQNVTFRCDPISEHNRLYWYRQTLGQGPEFLTYFQNEAQLEKSRLLSDRFSAERPKGSFSTLEIQRTEQGDSAMYLCASSSTSGRMYQETQYFGPGTRLLVL.